Given below is one TCR beta chain in context. Trimming removed 5 bases at V and 4 bases at J, with 15 bases between. Germline CDR1 and CDR2: LNHNV and YYDKDF (reference sequence). The CDR3 spans 15 residues. Documented treatment: over 15 received Ad26.COV2.S at low or high dose, single or two shots; roughly five received placebo; per-sample allocation not given. Material that was analyzed had been drawn on day 63 after the first vaccine or placebo injection. Cohort 1b enrolled adults aged 18-55 years in Boston. These data come from a study of Ad26.COV2.S vaccination and SARS-CoV-2 variants. This table comes from immunoSEQ multiplex PCR, and its TCRdb copy is limited to in-frame clones, with some not included. The table records 380,000 or so clones, 88% of them present only once.

Sequenced material: peripheral blood, taken in a trial of Ad26.COV2.S vaccine versus placebo. The chain has TRBV15 and TRBJ2-1; possibly TRBD2 for D (6 bases). This clonotype was obtained from a person aged 18-60 years who received the Ad26.COV2.S COVID-19 vaccine or a placebo. The CDR3 protein is CATSYYGRGYNEQFF. CDR3 bases: TGTGCCACCAGCTATTACGGGAGAGGATACAATGAGCAGTTCTTC.